The 30 T cell receptor beta chains below all came from one sample that was sequenced in a study of early T cells in non-severe SARS-CoV-2 infection. TCRdb used MiXCR to reprocess the 5' RACE reads, holding one entry per CDR3 protein. The table has roughly 56,000 distinct CDR3 sequences, 10% to 15% seen once. The specimen was whole blood. These TCRs come from an adult who was a healthcare worker with PCR-confirmed SARS-CoV-2 infection or an uninfected control (not recorded which).

The table lists this clonotype with many counts. The rearrangement links TRBV2 to TRBJ2-7, with TRBD2 matching 10 bases. The J segment lost 3 bases and the V segment lost 0 bases, leaving 5 bases of the junction unmatched. Looked up from germline, CDR1 is SNHLY and CDR2 is FYNNEI. CDR3 length: 16 amino acids. CDR3 region: CASSEALLAGFYEQYF. The CDR3 coding sequence is TGTGCCAGCAGTGAAGCCCTACTAGCGGGGTTCTACGAGCAGTACTTC.

The chain combines TRBV9 with TRBJ2-5; weak D call: TRBD1 (6 bases). The CDR3 length is 16 residues. V shed 0 bases and J shed 1 base, with 13 bases lying between them. Germline V gene data show CDR1 as SGDLS and CDR2 as YYNGEE. DNA for the CDR3: TGTGCCAGCAGCGTAGGGGCAGGGGACGTCCAAGAGACCCAGTACTTC. Its translation: CASSVGAGDVQETQYF.

At least ten counts were recorded for this clonotype. This sequence joins TRBV20-1 and TRBJ2-1; unclear D gene. The germline CDR1 and CDR2 sequences are DFQATT and SNEGSKA (reference sequence). V lost 5 bases and J 0 bases, leaving 11 bases between the germline ends. The CDR3 length is 14 residues. The CDR3 nucleotides are TGCAGTGCTGAATCCATGAGCTCCTACAATGAGCAGTTCTTC. Amino acids: CSAESMSSYNEQFF.

The chain links TRBV19 to TRBJ1-5; D is perhaps TRBD1 (5 bases). This CDR3 has 14 residues. Germline CDR1 LNHDA, CDR2 SQIVND (reference sequence). V gave up 3 bases and J gave up 7 bases, with 13 bases separating them. The CDR3 DNA sequence: TGTGCCAGTAGTATCTTGGACATCAAACAGCCCCAGCATTTT. This gives the protein CASSILDIKQPQHF.

This rearrangement joins TRBV7-8 to TRBJ1-6; 7 positions agree with TRBD1. V was pared by 4 bases and J by 10 bases, with 7 bases of the junction left unmatched. The CDR3 is 14 amino acids. From germline, CDR1 is SGHVS and CDR2 FQNEAQ. CDR3 DNA: TGTGCCAGCAGCTCGGACAGGTTTAGATCACCCCTCCACTTT. Its translation is CASSSDRFRSPLHF.

This clonotype appeared a few times. V and J are TRBV18 and TRBJ2-3; TRBD2 matches at 9 bases. The CDR3 extends over 17 amino acids. Germline V lookup: CDR1 KGHSH, CDR2 LQKENI. Trimming at V came to 0 bases and at J to 3 bases, leaving 7 bases not matched to a gene. The CDR3 coding sequence is TGTGCCAGCTCACCACCGTTTAGCGGGAGAATGACAGATACGCAGTATTTT. It translates to CASSPPFSGRMTDTQYF.

This clonotype was found a few times. This chain joins TRBV4-3 and TRBJ2-5; D is unclear. Per germline, CDR1 LGHNA and CDR2 YSLEER. V was clipped by 0 bases and J by 7 bases, with 9 bases between them. The CDR3 consists of 13 residues. The CDR3 nucleotides read TGCGCCAGCAGCCAAGATTTTATTGGGACCCAGTACTTC. Amino acid sequence: CASSQDFIGTQYF.

This clonotype has only a few counts. One junction end disagrees with the germline gene, perhaps due to a read error. The chain combines TRBV7-3 with TRBJ1-2; possibly TRBD1 for D (5 bases). The CDR3 covers 14 residues. Germline CDR1 is SGHTA and CDR2 is FQGTGA. CDR3 sequence reads: CASSPGAGYYDYTF. In DNA form, the CDR3 reads TGTGCCAGCAGCCCCGGTGCAGGGTACTATGACTACACCTTC.

Many counts were recorded for this clonotype. The chain recombines TRBV7-2 with TRBJ2-1, with D perhaps TRBD1 or TRBD2 (5 bases each). Between the trimmed V and J ends, which lost 5 bases and 8 bases, there was a span of 10 bases. This CDR3 has 12 amino acids. CDR1 is SGHTA and CDR2 is FQGNSA in the germline V gene. CDR3 in amino acids: CASSRRGYEQFF. The CDR3 DNA reads TGTGCCAGCAGCCGCCGGGGCTATGAGCAGTTCTTC.

The chain joins TRBV20-1 to TRBJ2-3; D unresolved. The V gene's germline CDR1 is DFQATT and CDR2 SNEGSKA (reference sequence). The germline V and J ends were trimmed by 5 bases and 4 bases, with 13 bases remaining between them. The CDR3 is 13 residues long. CDR3: CSARRPGADTQYF. DNA for the CDR3: TGCAGTGCTCGCAGGCCTGGCGCAGATACGCAGTATTTT.

This clonotype has at least ten counts. This rearrangement joins TRBV20-1 to TRBJ2-7; D ambiguous. Germline CDR1 reads DFQATT; CDR2 reads SNEGSKA (reference sequence). Trimming left V 5 bases short and J 3 bases short, with 8 bases between. There are 11 residues in the CDR3. CDR3 sequence: CSAPIVYEQYF. CDR3 in DNA: TGCAGTGCTCCGATTGTCTACGAGCAGTACTTC.

This clonotype was picked up many times. The chain has TRBV18 and TRBJ2-3; no clear D. The CDR3 loop spans 12 amino acids. With 6 bases removed from V and 4 bases from J, the gap between germline ends came to 8 bases. CDR1 and CDR2 (germline): KGHSH, LQKENI. DNA for the CDR3: TGTGCCAGCTCCCTTCTATCAGATACGCAGTATTTT. Protein sequence: CASSLLSDTQYF.

Note on this clonotype: This may be a read error: a much more frequent sequence differs by one nucleotide. V usage is TRBV2 and J usage is TRBJ2-1; 8 nucleotides agree with TRBD2. Per the germline V gene, CDR1 is SNHLY and CDR2 is FYNNEI. CDR3 length: 15 residues. CDR3 DNA: TGTACCAGCAGTCGAGCGGGGGATTTCTACAATGAGCAGTTCTTC. Translated: CTSSRAGDFYNEQFF.

This clonotype was seen ten or more times. The rearrangement links TRBV7-9 to TRBJ2-2, with D possibly TRBD1 on 6 matching bases. In germline, CDR1 is SEHNR, CDR2 FQNEAQ (reference sequence). This CDR3 region has 15 residues. V shed 3 bases and J shed 0 bases, with 8 bases lying between them. The CDR3 DNA sequence: TGTGCCAGCAGCTTGGGACATTCGAACACCGGGGAGCTGTTTTTT. Encoded protein: CASSLGHSNTGELFF.

The chain is built from TRBV29-1 and TRBJ2-1; 9 bases fit TRBD1. Trimming took 8 bases from V and 12 from J; bases not matched to a gene: 17. The germline V gene has CDR1 SQVTM and CDR2 ANQGSEA. CDR3 length equals 14 residues. For the CDR3, the DNA is TGCAGCACCGCAAGCGGACAGGGGACCACGGGGCAGTTCTTC. Protein product: CSTASGQGTTGQFF.

This clonotype was recorded a few times. V usage is TRBV12-3 or TRBV12-4 and J usage is TRBJ1-2; the match to TRBD1 covers 7 bases. V shed 7 bases and J 4 bases; nucleotides not matched to a gene: 3. This CDR3 has 12 amino acids. The CDR3 loop reads CASTGTVYGYTF. The CDR3 nucleotides are TGTGCCAGCACCGGGACAGTCTATGGCTACACCTTC.

This clonotype appeared many times. This sequence joins TRBV7-2 and TRBJ1-5; TRBD1 agrees at 8 bases. V shed 6 bases, J shed 4 bases, and the junction held 2 bases outside the gene matches. Germline V gene sequence: CDR1 SGHTA, CDR2 FQGNSA. This CDR3 is 13 amino acids long. In DNA form, the CDR3 reads TGTGCCAGCAGTTACAGGGGGAATCAGCCCCAGCATTTT. Translated: CASSYRGNQPQHF.

This clonotype was seen at least ten times. The rearrangement uses TRBV7-3 and TRBJ2-2; weak D call: TRBD2 (6 bases). Germline V gives CDR1 SGHTA, CDR2 FQGTGA. There are 16 residues in the CDR3. Trimming took off 0 bases at V and 0 bases at J, with 8 bases between the two ends. In nucleotides, the CDR3 is TGTGCCAGCAGCTTAACTGGCGGGACGAACACCGGGGAGCTGTTTTTT. Amino acid sequence: CASSLTGGTNTGELFF. Using reference TRBV7-3 and TRBJ2-2 for the parts outside the CDR3, the full variable domain is GAGVSQTPSNKVTEKGKYVELRCDPISGHTALYWYRQSLGQGPEFLIYFQGTGAADDSGLPNDRFFAVRPEGSVSTLKIQRTERGDSAVYLCASSLTGGTNTGELFFGEGSRLTVL.

There are many counts of this clonotype. The chain recombines TRBV4-2 with TRBJ1-2; 9 bases are a match to TRBD1. Losses at the gene ends were 1 base for V and 7 bases for J; bases not matched to a gene: 4. The CDR3 spans 14 residues. CDR1 and CDR2 (germline): LGHNA, YNFKEQ. The CDR3 sequence: CASSQAGQGGGYTF. The CDR3 DNA reads as TGTGCCAGCAGCCAAGCGGGACAGGGAGGTGGCTACACCTTC.

The V call is TRBV5-5, the J call TRBJ2-1, with 12 positions matching TRBD2. The CDR3 runs 19 residues. V shed 4 bases, J shed 8 bases, and the junction held 19 bases outside the gene matches. Germline assignment: CDR1 SGHKS and CDR2 YYEKEE (reference sequence). CDR3 region: CASSARERLAGAPSYEQFF. In DNA form, the CDR3 reads TGTGCCAGCAGCGCCAGGGAAAGACTAGCGGGGGCCCCCTCGTATGAGCAGTTCTTC.

At least ten counts were recorded for this clonotype. This rearrangement joins TRBV27 to TRBJ2-7, with D perhaps given as TRBD1 or TRBD2 (5 bases each). The CDR3 spans 15 residues. V shed 4 bases and J shed 2 bases, with 15 bases lying between them. Germline assignment: CDR1 MNHEY and CDR2 SMNVEV (reference sequence). The CDR3 region is CASSSPGAGTYEQYF. Here the CDR3 DNA reads TGTGCCAGCAGTTCCCCCGGGGCAGGCACCTACGAGCAGTACTTC.

V is TRBV6-4 and J is TRBJ1-6; TRBD1 agrees at 7 bases. The CDR3 has 14 amino acids. The V and J ends lost 3 bases and 10 bases, in that order; junction bases with no gene match: 6. From germline, CDR1 is MRHNA and CDR2 SNTAGT. CDR3 sequence (DNA): TGTGCCAGCAGTGAGACACAGGGGCGGTCACCCCTCCACTTT. Protein: CASSETQGRSPLHF.

This clonotype has more than one count but fewer than ten. The rearrangement uses TRBV11-2 and TRBJ2-5; the match to TRBD1 covers 9 bases. Germline V gene lookup returns CDR1 SGHAT and CDR2 FQNNGV. Trimming cost V 5 bases and J 5 bases; bases outside gene matches: 6. The CDR3 contains 14 residues. The chain's CDR3 is CASSTGTGMETQYF. The CDR3 DNA is TGTGCCAGCAGCACCGGGACAGGGATGGAGACCCAGTACTTC. The entire variable domain, with the rest obtained from reference TRBV11-2 and TRBJ2-5, is as follows: EAGVAQSPRYKIIEKRQSVAFWCNPISGHATLYWYQQILGQGPKLLIQFQNNGVVDDSQLPKDRFSAERLKGVDSTLKIQPAKLEDSAVYLCASSTGTGMETQYFGPGTRLLVL.

Only a few counts were recorded for this clonotype. The chain combines TRBV28 with TRBJ2-3; D is uncertain. The CDR3 extends over 14 amino acids. V lost 5 bases, J lost 2 bases, and 11 bases lay in between. Germline CDR1 and CDR2: MDHEN and SYDVKM. In nucleotides, the CDR3 is TGTGCCAGCAGTCGAACTTCAGTCACAGATACGCAGTATTTT. Translation: CASSRTSVTDTQYF.

This clonotype came up a few times. One junction end disagrees with the germline gene, perhaps due to a read error. V and J are TRBV11-2 and TRBJ2-3, with TRBD1 matching 8 bases. The CDR3 contains 14 residues. Germline V gives CDR1 SGHAT, CDR2 FQNNGV. In DNA, the CDR3 is TGTGCCAGCAGCTTATCCCCCCCAGGGGGCGCCGGGATTTTT. It specifies CASSLSPPGGAGIF.

The sample holds a few counts of this clonotype. The rearrangement links TRBV20-1 to TRBJ1-1; tentatively, D is TRBD1 (6 bases). The CDR3 is made up of 13 amino acids. CDR1 is DFQATT, CDR2 SNEGSKA, per germline (reference sequence). The germline V and J ends were trimmed by 2 bases and 4 bases, with 11 bases remaining between them. CDR3 in amino acids: CSARTRGVTEAFF. The DNA of the CDR3 is TGCAGTGCTAGAACAAGGGGGGTCACTGAAGCTTTCTTT.

This clonotype was counted between two and nine times. The J gene is TRBJ1-1, the V gene TRBV15; D gene ambiguous. This CDR3 contains 14 residues. Germline loops: CDR1 LNHNV, CDR2 YYDKDF (reference sequence). Trimming cost V 5 bases and J 3 bases, with 13 bases left between them. This CDR3 reads CATSFSGIDTEAFF. For the CDR3, the DNA is TGTGCCACCAGCTTCTCTGGGATCGACACTGAAGCTTTCTTT.

V usage is TRBV6-2 or TRBV6-3 and J usage is TRBJ2-1; D is uncertain. The CDR3 is 14 residues long. Germline CDR1 reads MNHEY; CDR2 reads SVGEGT. Trimming took 1 base from V and 0 from J, leaving 4 bases between them. The CDR3 sequence: CASSYFSSYNEQFF. In DNA form, the CDR3 reads TGTGCCAGCAGTTACTTCAGCTCCTACAATGAGCAGTTCTTC.

This chain links TRBV11-2 with TRBJ2-3; 7 bases are a match to TRBD1. The CDR3 has 14 residues. CDR1 is SGHAT and CDR2 is FQNNGV in the germline V gene. Trimming at V came to 3 bases and at J to 10 bases, leaving 10 bases not matched to a gene. The CDR3 reads CASSFLQGSEAQYF. DNA of the CDR3: TGTGCCAGCAGCTTTTTACAGGGGAGTGAAGCGCAGTATTTT.

The genes are TRBV7-3 and TRBJ2-1; perhaps TRBD2 as D (6 bases). The CDR3 is 15 residues long. Trimming removed 5 bases from V and 0 bases from J, with 11 bases in between. CDR1 SGHTA and CDR2 FQGTGA come from the germline V gene. This chain's CDR3 is CASSAGTHSYNEQFF. The CDR3 DNA sequence: TGTGCCAGCAGCGCCGGGACTCACTCCTACAATGAGCAGTTCTTC.